This T cell receptor (beta chain) was profiled in a study of blood T cell repertoires in COVID-19. Study in general: Samples of COVID-19 (acute and convalescent) were obtained from the United States, Italy and Spain.

Authors' processing steps: Reference gene primer amplification gave estimated nucleated cell counts. Repertoires were generated with immunoSEQ multiplex PCR, while TCRdb's copy carries only in-frame clones and drops some. V, J and clone size were drawn from that table, and D and trimming were deduced from the DNA. The sample includes roughly 250,000 clones, around 88% of them seen just once. The source material was PBMCs or T cells enriched from blood (not recorded which). The sequence was collected from a woman between 50 and 59 years old who had recovered from COVID-19.

The CDR3 sequence is CASRTGTDNSPLHF. CDR3 in DNA: TGTGCCAGTAGGACCGGGACAGATAATTCACCCCTCCACTTT. The V call is TRBV19, the J call TRBJ1-6, with 7 positions matching TRBD1. CDR1 is LNHDA, CDR2 SQIVND, per germline (reference sequence). With 6 bases clipped from V and 5 bases from J, the junction kept 4 bases outside the gene matches. This CDR3 has 14 residues.